Each of the 30 T cell receptor beta chains below was sequenced from the same sample in a study of cytomegalovirus exposure and HLA in healthy donors. With 60 Vbeta and 13 Jbeta primers, the PCR was carried out. The protocol was immunoSEQ multiplex PCR, while the TCRdb copy is restricted to in-frame clones and leaves out a portion. The sample contains 250,000 to 350,000 clones, 80% to 90% of which appear only once. The sequencing input was PBMCs. The source of these receptors is a man aged 40-55 years in good health and CMV-seropositive.

The chain uses TRBV4-1 and TRBJ2-5; TRBD1 agrees at 12 bases. V lost 6 bases to trimming and J lost 5 bases; unmatched junction nucleotides: 13. In germline, CDR1 is MGHRA, CDR2 YSYEKL. The CDR3 runs 17 residues. The CDR3 region is CASSWHRDRGRGETQYF. As DNA, the CDR3 is TGCGCCAGCAGTTGGCACCGGGACAGGGGGCGCGGGGAGACCCAGTACTTC.

The chain is built from TRBV28 and TRBJ1-2; TRBD1 might be the D (6 bases). The CDR3 is 13 residues long. The germline V and J ends were trimmed by 10 bases and 0 bases, with 12 bases remaining between them. CDR1 is MDHEN, CDR2 SYDVKM, per germline. The CDR3 sequence is CAIFNRANYGYTF. The CDR3 nucleotides are TGTGCCATCTTTAACAGGGCTAACTATGGCTACACCTTC.

The V gene is TRBV7-6, the J gene TRBJ1-4; 11 bases agree with TRBD1. The CDR3 is 17 residues long. Germline CDR1 SGHVS, CDR2 FNYEAQ. The V gene end was trimmed by 5 bases and the J gene end by 4 bases; junction bases not matched to a gene: 9. CDR3 in DNA: TGTGCCAGCAGCCTACGGACAGGGGGCTACGATAATGAAAAACTGTTTTTT. Its protein is CASSLRTGGYDNEKLFF.

The V call is TRBV19, the J call TRBJ2-7; D not certain. Germline V gives CDR1 LNHDA, CDR2 SQIVND (reference sequence). Deletions cut 3 bases from V and 0 bases from J, with 6 bases between. The CDR3 contains 13 residues. DNA for the CDR3: TGTGCCAGTAGTATCCCCTCCTCCTACGAGCAGTACTTC. Translated, it gives CASSIPSSYEQYF.

V gene TRBV7-2 combines with J gene TRBJ1-2; 8 bases are shared with TRBD1. This CDR3 is 13 amino acids long. Germline V gene lookup returns CDR1 SGHTA and CDR2 FQGNSA. The V segment lost 10 bases and the J segment 3 bases; nucleotides outside the gene matches: 7. The CDR3 protein is CATSDRGDYGYTF. DNA of the CDR3: TGTGCCACCTCTGACAGGGGCGACTATGGCTACACCTTC.

CDR3 amino acids: CASSYSGGETQYF. The CDR3 DNA reads TGTGCCAGCAGTTACTCGGGGGGAGAGACCCAGTACTTC. This chain joins TRBV6-5 and TRBJ2-5; weak D call: TRBD2 (6 bases). This CDR3 is built from 13 residues. V lost 0 bases, J lost 4 bases, and 6 bases lay in between. CDR1 and CDR2 (germline): MNHEY, SVGAGI.

The rearrangement uses TRBV28 and TRBJ2-7; D gene uncertain. CDR1 and CDR2 from the germline V gene are MDHEN and SYDVKM. The CDR3 is made up of 11 amino acids. Trimming removed 2 bases at V and 6 bases at J, with 5 bases between. CDR3 residues: CASSLEREQYF. The CDR3 coding sequence is TGTGCCAGCAGTTTAGAGCGCGAGCAGTACTTC. Combining the CDR3 with reference TRBV28 and TRBJ2-7 gives the whole variable domain DVKVTQSSRYLVKRTGEKVFLECVQDMDHENMFWYRQDPGLGLRLIYFSYDVKMKEKGDIPEGYSVSREKKERFSLILESASTNQTSMYLCASSLEREQYFGPGTRLTVT.

This clone is a singleton in its sample. The rearrangement links TRBV5-6 to TRBJ2-4; D possibly corresponds to TRBD2 (5 bases). The CDR3 is 16 residues long. Germline loops: CDR1 SGHDT, CDR2 YYEEEE. The V end was cut by 1 base, the J end by 1 base, with 12 bases between. The CDR3 DNA reads as TGTGCCAGCAGCTTGCTCAGAGGGAGTGCCAAAAACATTCAGTACTTC. It translates to CASSLLRGSAKNIQYF. Looking up the rest from reference TRBV5-6 and TRBJ2-4 gives the full variable domain: DAGVTQSPTHLIKTRGQQVTLRCSPKSGHDTVSWYQQALGQGPQFIFQYYEEEERQRGNFPDRFSGHQFPNYSSELNVNALLLGDSALYLCASSLLRGSAKNIQYFGAGTRLSVL.

This clone was seen just once. V is TRBV7-9 and J is TRBJ1-5, with D tentatively TRBD1 (6 bases). This CDR3 comprises 16 residues. The V end was cut by 5 bases, the J end by 1 base, with 15 bases between. Germline-derived CDR1 and CDR2 are SEHNR and FQNEAQ (reference sequence). The CDR3 loop is CASSKTGPGSNQPQHF. The CDR3 DNA is TGTGCCAGCAGCAAAACAGGGCCAGGAAGCAATCAGCCCCAGCATTTT.

This chain connects TRBV28 to TRBJ2-5, with 7 bases fitting TRBD1. Germline assignment: CDR1 MDHEN and CDR2 SYDVKM. The CDR3 extends over 14 amino acids. The V gene end was trimmed by 3 bases and the J gene end by 0 bases; junction bases not matched to a gene: 1. The CDR3 DNA is TGTGCCAGCAGTTTCACAGGGGACCAAGAGACCCAGTACTTC. Its translation is CASSFTGDQETQYF.

DNA for the CDR3: TGTGCCAGCAGCCCGAGGGGGGGGGCTTTCTTT. It specifies CASSPRGGAFF. This chain connects TRBV13 to TRBJ1-1; tentatively, D is TRBD1 (6 bases). Germline CDR1 PRHDT, CDR2 FYEKMQ (reference sequence). The CDR3 totals 11 residues. V gave up 5 bases and J gave up 11 bases, with 12 bases separating them.

This clone showed up just a few times. The rearrangement links TRBV28 to TRBJ1-5, with D possibly being TRBD1 (5 bases). This CDR3 has 14 residues. From germline, CDR1 is MDHEN and CDR2 SYDVKM. V was pared by 0 bases and J by 7 bases, with 10 bases between. The CDR3 coding sequence is TGTGCCAGCAGTTTATGGGGGGGAGGGCAGCCCCAGCATTTT. Its translation is CASSLWGGGQPQHF. The full variable domain, in which reference TRBV28 and TRBJ1-5 provide the parts outside the CDR3, is DVKVTQSSRYLVKRTGEKVFLECVQDMDHENMFWYRQDPGLGLRLIYFSYDVKMKEKGDIPEGYSVSREKKERFSLILESASTNQTSMYLCASSLWGGGQPQHFGDGTRLSIL.

This chain connects TRBV7-9 to TRBJ2-2, with D tentatively TRBD2 (6 bases). The CDR3 sequence is 13 residues long. CDR1 is SEHNR and CDR2 is FQNEAQ in the germline V gene (reference sequence). Trimming stripped 7 bases from V and 4 bases from J, with 10 bases between. In DNA, the CDR3 is TGTGCCAGCAATTTGGGGGGCACCGGGGAGCTGTTTTTT. This sequence encodes CASNLGGTGELFF.

The chain combines TRBV11-2 with TRBJ1-5; D unresolved. The V gene's germline CDR1 is SGHAT and CDR2 FQNNGV. This CDR3 contains 15 residues. V was trimmed by 0 bases and J by 4 bases, leaving 10 bases between them. DNA for the CDR3: TGTGCCAGCAGCTTAGAGGTCGGGATAAATCAGCCCCAGCATTTT. Translated: CASSLEVGINQPQHF. The variable domain in full, with the rest retrieved from reference TRBV11-2 and TRBJ1-5, is EAGVAQSPRYKIIEKRQSVAFWCNPISGHATLYWYQQILGQGPKLLIQFQNNGVVDDSQLPKDRFSAERLKGVDSTLKIQPAKLEDSAVYLCASSLEVGINQPQHFGDGTRLSIL.

This sequence joins TRBV27 and TRBJ2-7, with D maybe TRBD1 (6 bases). Per the germline V gene, CDR1 is MNHEY and CDR2 is SMNVEV (reference sequence). CDR3 size: 13 residues. Deletions cut 3 bases from V and 2 bases from J, with 8 bases between. The CDR3: CASSFPGAYEQYF. DNA of the CDR3: TGTGCCAGCAGTTTTCCAGGGGCCTACGAGCAGTACTTC.

The rearrangement joins TRBV28 to TRBJ1-2; 7 nucleotides line up with TRBD1. The CDR3 consists of 12 residues. CDR1 MDHEN and CDR2 SYDVKM come from the germline V gene. With V trimmed by 5 bases and J by 5 bases, 2 bases remained unmatched. The CDR3 is CASSQGEYGYTF. The DNA of the CDR3 is TGTGCCAGCAGTCAGGGGGAATATGGCTACACCTTC.

V gene TRBV25-1 combines with J gene TRBJ1-1, with D possibly TRBD1 on 6 matching bases. Trimming removed 5 bases from V and 10 bases from J, with 14 bases in between. The germline CDR1 and CDR2 sequences are MGHDK and SYGVNS. This CDR3 is built from 12 residues. The CDR3 spells CASSLQGLGAFF. As DNA, the CDR3 is TGTGCCAGCAGTCTACAGGGTTTAGGAGCTTTCTTT.

V gene TRBV19 combines with J gene TRBJ2-7; 9 bases align to TRBD1. The CDR3 contains 15 residues. Losses at the gene ends were 7 bases for V and 3 bases for J; bases not matched to a gene: 10. Germline V CDR1 and CDR2: LNHDA, SQIVND (reference sequence). In DNA form, the CDR3 reads TGTGCCAGTAAGGCCCGGGACAGGGCTCACTACGAGCAGTACTTC. This encodes CASKARDRAHYEQYF. Variable domain in full (rest from reference TRBV19 and TRBJ2-7): DGGITQSPKYLFRKEGQNVTLSCEQNLNHDAMYWYRQDPGQGLRLIYYSQIVNDFQKGDIAEGYSVSREKKESFPLTVTSAQKNPTAFYLCASKARDRAHYEQYFGPGTRLTVT.

This rearrangement joins TRBV6-5 to TRBJ1-2; a weak D match, TRBD1 (6 bases). CDR1 MNHEY and CDR2 SVGAGI come from the germline V gene. V lost 6 bases, J lost 0 bases, and 11 bases lay in between. There are 14 residues in the CDR3. The CDR3 DNA follows: TGTGCCAGCAGGTCAGGGGATTCTAACTATGGCTACACCTTC. Its protein is CASRSGDSNYGYTF.

The chain links TRBV5-1 to TRBJ1-5; 7 positions agree with TRBD1. The CDR3 length is 15 residues. J was trimmed by 3 bases and V by 0 bases; bases with no gene match: 3. Germline V gives CDR1 SGHRS, CDR2 YFSETQ. The CDR3 bases are TGCGCCAGCAGCTTGGGCGGGACAGACAATCAGCCCCAGCATTTT. Translated: CASSLGGTDNQPQHF.

This sequence joins TRBV4-1 and TRBJ2-1, with 10 nucleotides matching TRBD2. The V and J ends lost 5 bases and 8 bases, in that order; junction bases with no gene match: 12. The germline CDR1 and CDR2 sequences are MGHRA and YSYEKL. The CDR3 is 16 residues long. This CDR3 reads CASSESSGSYLDEQFF. The CDR3 DNA sequence: TGCGCCAGCAGCGAGTCTAGCGGGAGTTATTTGGATGAGCAGTTCTTC.

This chain links TRBV11-2 with TRBJ2-7, with 13 bases identical to TRBD2. V was clipped by 4 bases and J by 3 bases; unmatched bases: 0. CDR1 is SGHAT, CDR2 FQNNGV, per germline. CDR3 length: 14 amino acids. CDR3 protein: CASSWTSGSYEQYF. As DNA, the CDR3 is TGTGCCAGCAGCTGGACTAGCGGGAGCTACGAGCAGTACTTC.

Only one count was recorded for this clone. V and J are TRBV7-6 and TRBJ2-7; 10 bases align to TRBD1. CDR3 length equals 15 residues. CDR1 and CDR2 from the germline V gene are SGHVS and FNYEAQ. The junction had 2 bases not matched to a gene; V was cut back by 2 bases and J by 1 base. The CDR3 here is CASSLPGQGSYEQYF. CDR3 in DNA: TGTGCCAGCAGCTTACCGGGACAGGGGTCCTACGAGCAGTACTTC.

The gene calls are TRBV15 and TRBJ2-7; perhaps TRBD1 as D (5 bases). The V end lost 4 bases, the J end lost 5 bases, and 9 bases lay between the germline ends. The CDR3 extends over 12 amino acids. Germline CDR1 is LNHNV and CDR2 is YYDKDF (reference sequence). CDR3 sequence: CATSIRDHEQYF. The CDR3 DNA follows: TGTGCCACCAGCATCAGGGATCACGAGCAGTACTTC.

V usage is TRBV9 and J usage is TRBJ2-1; the match to TRBD2 covers 10 bases. The CDR3 runs 14 residues. Unmatched junction bases numbered 6, after V lost 4 bases and J lost 8 bases. From germline, CDR1 is SGDLS and CDR2 YYNGEE. The CDR3 region has the DNA TGTGCCAGCAGCCCAGGGACTAGCGTCTATGAGCAGTTCTTC. Protein sequence: CASSPGTSVYEQFF.

The chain couples TRBV5-1 to TRBJ2-1, with 11 bases matching TRBD2. J gave up 4 bases and V 4 bases, and 7 bases lay outside the gene matches. This CDR3 region has 16 residues. The germline V gene has CDR1 SGHRS and CDR2 YFSETQ. CDR3 in amino acids: CASSPETSGGYNEQFF. The CDR3, as DNA: TGCGCCAGCAGCCCCGAAACTAGCGGGGGTTACAATGAGCAGTTCTTC. Full variable domain (missing parts from reference TRBV5-1 and TRBJ2-1): KAGVTQTPRYLIKTRGQQVTLSCSPISGHRSVSWYQQTPGQGLQFLFEYFSETQRNKGNFPGRFSGRQFSNSRSEMNVSTLELGDSALYLCASSPETSGGYNEQFFGPGTRLTVL.

The chain recombines TRBV7-9 with TRBJ2-5; 10 bases are a match to TRBD1. The J call is doubtful: the DNA matches TRBJ2-7 better. This CDR3 has 15 amino acids. Germline V gene lookup returns CDR1 SEHNR and CDR2 FQNEAQ (reference sequence). The CDR3 spells CASSPPGQGSYEQYF. The DNA of the CDR3 is TGTGCCAGCAGCCCACCGGGACAGGGGTCCTACGAGCAGTACTTC.

V is TRBV28 and J is TRBJ2-7, with a weak D call TRBD1 (6 bases). The CDR3 covers 14 residues. The V gene's germline CDR1 is MDHEN and CDR2 SYDVKM. V was pared by 6 bases and J by 4 bases, with 16 bases between. The DNA of the CDR3 is TGTGCCAGCAGGGAAACAGGGAAGCGGTACGAGCAGTACTTC. Residues: CASRETGKRYEQYF.

V usage is TRBV28 and J usage is TRBJ2-7, with D tentatively TRBD1 (5 bases). In germline, CDR1 is MDHEN, CDR2 SYDVKM. CDR3 length equals 15 residues. Trimming took 1 base from V and 2 from J, leaving 12 bases between them. The CDR3 region has the DNA TGTGCCAGCAGTTTATCCACGACAGTCACCTACGAGCAGTACTTC. The encoded protein is CASSLSTTVTYEQYF. The full variable domain, its missing parts supplied by reference TRBV28 and TRBJ2-7, is DVKVTQSSRYLVKRTGEKVFLECVQDMDHENMFWYRQDPGLGLRLIYFSYDVKMKEKGDIPEGYSVSREKKERFSLILESASTNQTSMYLCASSLSTTVTYEQYFGPGTRLTVT.

The V and J genes are TRBV2 and TRBJ1-1; D is unresolved. V dropped 9 bases and J dropped 0 bases, with 14 bases sitting between them. Germline V CDR1 and CDR2: SNHLY, FYNNEI. There are 14 residues in the CDR3. The CDR3 loop reads CASNPGKLNTEAFF. CDR3 DNA sequence: TGTGCCAGTAATCCAGGCAAATTGAACACTGAAGCTTTCTTT.